The 12 T cell receptor beta chains listed next were all sequenced from one sample in a study of OX40 agonist ivuxolimab in advanced cancers. Clones were read by immunoSEQ multiplex PCR, and TCRdb kept only the in-frame ones, dropping some. The data show about 19,000 clones, approximately 91% seen once. Here the sequenced sample was CD4+ or CD8+ T cells sorted from blood, taken in a trial of the OX40 agonist ivuxolimab. The origin of the receptors is an adult with an advanced solid tumor such as melanoma, head and neck, liver or kidney cancer.

V and J are TRBV6-4 and TRBJ2-2; D not resolved. Germline lookup yields CDR1 MRHNA and CDR2 SNTAGT. V was shortened by 2 bases and J by 3 bases, with 13 bases between the two germline ends. This CDR3 is 16 amino acids long. The DNA for the CDR3 is TGTGCCAGCAGTGACAGGGTCAACTGGGACACCGGGGAGCTGTTTTTT. The encoded protein is CASSDRVNWDTGELFF.

This chain uses TRBV4-1 with TRBJ2-1; D might be TRBD1 (6 bases). Trimming shortened V by 1 base and J by 6 bases, and 13 bases separated the two germline ends. The CDR3 has 15 amino acids. Germline V gives CDR1 MGHRA, CDR2 YSYEKL. This chain's CDR3 is CASSQGAGAVNEQFF. In nucleotides, the CDR3 is TGCGCCAGCAGCCAAGGGGCAGGGGCGGTCAATGAGCAGTTCTTC.

The genes are TRBV25-1 and TRBJ1-1; D gene ambiguous. This CDR3 contains 15 residues. Deletions cut 4 bases from V and 0 bases from J, with 12 bases between. CDR1 is MGHDK, CDR2 SYGVNS, per germline. The CDR3 reads CASSGTRRLNTEAFF. CDR3 nucleotide sequence: TGTGCCAGCAGTGGGACCCGACGGTTGAACACTGAAGCTTTCTTT.

V and J are TRBV30 and TRBJ2-7; no reliable D call. Germline V CDR1 and CDR2: GTSNPN, SVGIG (reference sequence). The V and J ends lost 0 bases and 2 bases respectively, with 2 bases between them. The CDR3 spans 11 residues. The CDR3 here is CAWSVTYEQYF. The CDR3 nucleotides read TGTGCCTGGAGTGTAACCTACGAGCAGTACTTC.

The V and J genes are TRBV7-2 and TRBJ1-5; no clear D. V dropped 1 base and J dropped 1 base, with 8 bases sitting between them. Germline values: CDR1 SGHTA, CDR2 FQGNSA. This CDR3 is built from 15 residues. The CDR3 nucleotides are TGTGCCAGCAGCTTAGAGGCGGACAGCAATCAGCCCCAGCATTTT. It yields the protein CASSLEADSNQPQHF.

Details on this clone: It may be a read error: a sequence one base away is much more abundant. The CDR3 nucleotides read TGTGCCAGCAGCCCCTCGGGCACAGATACGCAGTATTTT. It specifies CASSPSGTDTQYF. This rearrangement joins TRBV7-6 to TRBJ2-3; D gene uncertain. Trimming took 5 bases from V and 1 from J, leaving 7 bases between them. This CDR3 contains 13 residues. From germline, CDR1 is SGHVS and CDR2 FNYEAQ.

The V gene is TRBV28, the J gene TRBJ1-5, with D perhaps TRBD1 (5 bases). The CDR3 contains 18 residues. V lost 5 bases and J lost 5, with 25 bases in between. Germline V gene data show CDR1 as MDHEN and CDR2 as SYDVKM. This CDR3 reads CASSPWGREKGIDQPQHF. Written as DNA, the CDR3 is TGTGCCAGCAGTCCCTGGGGCAGGGAGAAAGGGATAGATCAGCCCCAGCATTTT.

This clone came up once. This chain links TRBV5-4 with TRBJ2-5, with D unresolved. CDR1 and CDR2 from the germline V gene are SGHNT and YYREEE (reference sequence). This CDR3 is built from 12 residues. V was pared by 4 bases and J by 2 bases, with 6 bases between. For the CDR3, the DNA is TGTGCCAGCAGCGGGATGCAAGAGACCCAGTACTTC. It codes for CASSGMQETQYF.

This chain uses TRBV19 with TRBJ1-1; D uncertain. Germline V gene sequence: CDR1 LNHDA, CDR2 SQIVND (reference sequence). V was trimmed by 2 bases and J by 1 base, leaving 17 bases between them. The CDR3 length is 17 residues. The DNA of the CDR3 is TGTGCCAGTAGTATACTCCCGAGTGAAATCGGGAACACTGAAGCTTTCTTT. It translates to CASSILPSEIGNTEAFF.

The chain recombines TRBV14 with TRBJ2-1; 10 positions agree with TRBD2. The V gene's germline CDR1 is SGHDN and CDR2 FVKESK. This CDR3 has 19 residues. J lost 4 bases, V lost 0 bases, and 12 bases had no gene match. CDR3 DNA: TGTGCCAGCAGCCAAGATCAGACTAGCGGGTTACCTGATTACAATGAGCAGTTCTTC. Translated, it gives CASSQDQTSGLPDYNEQFF.

The chain combines TRBV7-9 with TRBJ2-5; 13 nucleotides agree with TRBD2. The CDR3 contains 18 residues. Germline V gene data show CDR1 as SEHNR and CDR2 as FQNEAQ (reference sequence). V lost 5 bases, J lost 3 bases, and 12 bases stayed unmatched. CDR3 sequence reads: CASSPGLAGLKLKETQYF. The CDR3 DNA is TGTGCCAGCAGCCCGGGACTAGCGGGACTTAAGTTGAAAGAGACCCAGTACTTC.

V is TRBV11-1 and J is TRBJ2-7, with D possibly being TRBD1 (6 bases). The V end was cut by 5 bases, the J end by 2 bases, with 13 bases between. CDR1 and CDR2 from the germline V gene are SGHAT and FQDESV (reference sequence). This CDR3 has 14 amino acids. CDR3 bases: TGTGCCAGCAGCCCCCGGACAGCCACCTACGAGCAGTACTTC. Translated: CASSPRTATYEQYF.